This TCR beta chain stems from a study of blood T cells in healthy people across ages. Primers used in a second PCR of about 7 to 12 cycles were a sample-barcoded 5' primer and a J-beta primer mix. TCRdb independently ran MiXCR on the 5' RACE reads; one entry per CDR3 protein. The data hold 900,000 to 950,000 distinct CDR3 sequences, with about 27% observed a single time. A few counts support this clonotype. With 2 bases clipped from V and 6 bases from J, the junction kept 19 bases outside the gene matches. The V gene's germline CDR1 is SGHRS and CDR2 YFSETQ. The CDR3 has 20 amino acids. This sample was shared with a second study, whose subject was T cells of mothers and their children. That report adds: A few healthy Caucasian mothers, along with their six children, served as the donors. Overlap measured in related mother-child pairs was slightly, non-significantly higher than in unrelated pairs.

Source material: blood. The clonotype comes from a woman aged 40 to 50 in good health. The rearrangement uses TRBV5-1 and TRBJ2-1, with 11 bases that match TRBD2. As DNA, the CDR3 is TGCGCCAGCAGCTTCCGGAACCCGGGGCTAGCGGGGGGACGGGGCAATGAGCAGTTCTTC. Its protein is CASSFRNPGLAGGRGNEQFF.